This TCR beta chain was documented in a study of OX40 agonist ivuxolimab in advanced cancers. On the study more broadly: Every 2 weeks, patients got intravenous ivuxolimab at one of six dose levels (0.01-10 mg/kg). One hepatocellular carcinoma and two cutaneous melanoma patients partially responded. Findings of the study overall: Expansion of clones was among the lowest in partial responders at 0.1-3.0 mg/kg.

Sampled blood was obtained at baseline, cycle 4 day 1, and cycle 7 day 1. Germline V gene data show CDR1 as GTSNPN and CDR2 as SVGIG (reference sequence). With V trimmed by 2 bases and J by 1 base, 13 bases remained unmatched. CDR3 length: 18 amino acids. Comments on this clone: Its antigen is currently unknown.

TCRdb's table, derived via immunoSEQ multiplex PCR, lists solely in-frame clones and lacks some. This table holds some 46,000 clones, around 94% found once. This clonotype originated in an adult with an advanced solid tumor such as melanoma, head and neck, liver or kidney cancer. This material consisted of CD4+ or CD8+ T cells sorted from blood, taken in a trial of the OX40 agonist ivuxolimab. The chain recombines TRBV30 with TRBJ1-5; 8 bases fit TRBD1. In DNA, the CDR3 is TGTGCCTGGAGTACTGGACAGGGATATGAAACCAGCAATCAGCCCCAGCATTTT. Protein product: CAWSTGQGYETSNQPQHF.